These 23 T cell receptor beta chains were sequenced from one sample in a study of cytomegalovirus exposure and HLA in healthy donors. Primers: 60 Vbeta forward and 13 Jbeta reverse. Measured with immunoSEQ multiplex PCR; TCRdb has only the in-frame clones, and not every one. The sample consists of 160,000 or so clones, roughly four fifths of them appearing once. The specimen sequenced was PBMCs. These receptors were collected from a woman in her 50s in good health and CMV-seronegative.

This chain joins TRBV29-1 and TRBJ1-6, with 8 bases identical to TRBD1. Trimming cost V 5 bases and J 6 bases; bases outside gene matches: 6. The CDR3 sequence is 14 residues long. Germline-derived CDR1 and CDR2 are SQVTM and ANQGSEA. CDR3 sequence (DNA): TGCAGCGTTAGGGGACAGGCGGTTAATTCACCCCTCCACTTT. Translated, it gives CSVRGQAVNSPLHF.

The chain carries TRBV6-1 and TRBJ2-2, with 9 bases identical to TRBD1. Germline V lookup: CDR1 MNHNS, CDR2 SASEGT. Trimming cost V 6 bases and J 7 bases; bases outside gene matches: 9. CDR3 size: 15 residues. The CDR3 loop is CASSGGQGWIGELFF. CDR3 bases: TGTGCCAGCAGCGGGGGACAGGGATGGATCGGGGAGCTGTTTTTT.

This clone was seen a handful of times. V is TRBV7-9 and J is TRBJ1-2; 7 bases fit TRBD1. The J segment lost 8 bases and the V segment lost 2 bases, leaving 5 bases of the junction unmatched. Germline-derived CDR1 and CDR2 are SEHNR and FQNEAQ (reference sequence). The CDR3 has 13 residues. In nucleotides, the CDR3 is TGTGCCAGCAGCTTACGGCAGGGGGAAGGCTACACCTTC. Translating it yields CASSLRQGEGYTF.

This sequence joins TRBV18 and TRBJ2-7; D uncertain. V lost 1 base to trimming and J lost 1 base, with 8 bases between them. This CDR3 is built from 14 residues. Looked up from germline, CDR1 is KGHSH and CDR2 is LQKENI. CDR3: CASSPREASYEQYF. DNA of the CDR3: TGTGCCAGCTCACCACGAGAAGCGTCCTACGAGCAGTACTTC.

This clone was seen once. The V call is TRBV28, the J call TRBJ2-5; 8 bases agree with TRBD2. Germline V gene lookup returns CDR1 MDHEN and CDR2 SYDVKM. With 5 bases clipped from V and 3 bases from J, the junction kept 11 bases outside the gene matches. The CDR3 has 16 amino acids. This CDR3 reads CASSHHRGGGEETQYF. The DNA of the CDR3 is TGTGCCAGCAGTCACCACCGGGGGGGTGGGGAAGAGACCCAGTACTTC.

The rearrangement uses TRBV27 and TRBJ2-1, with 9 nucleotides matching TRBD1. Germline CDR1 reads MNHEY; CDR2 reads SMNVEV (reference sequence). This CDR3 contains 16 residues. V lost 6 bases, J lost 6 bases, and 12 bases stayed unmatched. CDR3 loop: CASSQVGQGWVNEQFF. In DNA, the CDR3 is TGTGCCAGCAGCCAAGTGGGACAGGGTTGGGTCAATGAGCAGTTCTTC.

This chain links TRBV27 with TRBJ2-7, with 15 bases identical to TRBD2. The germline V gene encodes CDR1 MNHEY and CDR2 SMNVEV (reference sequence). J lost 5 bases, V lost 5 bases, and 4 bases had no gene match. This CDR3 has 15 amino acids. This chain's CDR3 is CASSGLAGGPDEQYF. As DNA, the CDR3 is TGTGCCAGCAGTGGACTAGCGGGAGGGCCGGACGAGCAGTACTTC.

This chain uses TRBV11-2 with TRBJ2-7, with D perhaps TRBD1 (6 bases). Germline V gives CDR1 SGHAT, CDR2 FQNNGV. The length of the CDR3 is 14 residues. The V end was cut by 2 bases, the J end by 1 base, with 9 bases between. CDR3 loop: CASSLRTESYEQYF. The CDR3 DNA follows: TGTGCCAGCAGCTTAAGGACAGAGTCCTACGAGCAGTACTTC.

The V gene is TRBV7-9, the J gene TRBJ1-1; 10 positions agree with TRBD1. Germline V CDR1 and CDR2: SEHNR, FQNEAQ (reference sequence). J was trimmed by 5 bases and V by 5 bases; bases with no gene match: 8. This CDR3 has 15 amino acids. CDR3 nucleotides: TGTGCCAGCAGCCGCCGACAGGGGGCGGGAACTGAAGCTTTCTTT. This sequence encodes CASSRRQGAGTEAFF.

This clone was counted only a few times. The chain recombines TRBV28 with TRBJ2-3; 7 nucleotides match TRBD2. This CDR3 has 15 amino acids. Per the germline V gene, CDR1 is MDHEN and CDR2 is SYDVKM. The J segment lost 2 bases and the V segment lost 7 bases, leaving 9 bases of the junction unmatched. In DNA form, the CDR3 reads TGTGCCAGCACACGCCCGGGACTAACCACAGATACGCAGTATTTT. Translating it yields CASTRPGLTTDTQYF.

This chain links TRBV19 with TRBJ1-1; the D gene is possibly TRBD1 (5 bases). Germline V CDR1 and CDR2: LNHDA, SQIVND (reference sequence). V was trimmed by 4 bases and J by 1 base, leaving 16 bases between them. The CDR3 is 16 residues long. CDR3: CASSRSRASGNTEAFF. The CDR3, as DNA: TGTGCCAGTAGTAGATCCAGGGCGTCCGGGAACACTGAAGCTTTCTTT.

This clone has just a few counts. This chain uses TRBV6-5 with TRBJ1-4; 8 bases map to TRBD1. Looked up from germline, CDR1 is MNHEY and CDR2 is SVGAGI. The CDR3 consists of 16 residues. V shed 2 bases, J shed 8 bases, and the junction held 10 bases outside the gene matches. CDR3 sequence reads: CASSYNIRGRGEKLFF. The CDR3 DNA follows: TGTGCCAGCAGTTACAACATCAGGGGGCGAGGGGAAAAACTGTTTTTT.

The chain links TRBV19 to TRBJ1-2; 8 bases line up with TRBD1. V was clipped by 5 bases and J by 4 bases; unmatched bases: 9. Germline values: CDR1 LNHDA, CDR2 SQIVND (reference sequence). The CDR3 is 15 amino acids. The CDR3 loop is CASSVDRGFGYGYTF. CDR3 DNA sequence: TGTGCCAGTAGTGTCGACAGGGGTTTCGGCTATGGCTACACCTTC. Drawing the rest from reference TRBV19 and TRBJ1-2, the complete variable domain is DGGITQSPKYLFRKEGQNVTLSCEQNLNHDAMYWYRQDPGQGLRLIYYSQIVNDFQKGDIAEGYSVSREKKESFPLTVTSAQKNPTAFYLCASSVDRGFGYGYTFGSGTRLTVV.

The genes are TRBV2 and TRBJ2-1; 10 bases align to TRBD1. This CDR3 is 13 amino acids long. Germline loops: CDR1 SNHLY, CDR2 FYNNEI. V dropped 8 bases and J dropped 3; count of bases not matched to a gene: 1. CDR3 DNA: TGTGCCAGCGGGGACAGGGGCTACAATGAGCAGTTCTTC. Protein product: CASGDRGYNEQFF.

Remarks on this clone: Other DNA sequences of this sample code for an identical CDR3. CDR3 DNA: TGTGCCAGCAGTCCGATACTCTTTAGTGGGAGGCCGACATACAGCGGGGAGCTGTTTTTT. It yields the protein CASSPILFSGRPTYSGELFF. This chain joins TRBV28 and TRBJ2-2; D might be TRBD2 (6 bases). Germline CDR1 reads MDHEN; CDR2 reads SYDVKM. The CDR3 is 20 amino acids. Trimming cost V 5 bases and J 7 bases, with 32 bases left between them.

This clone was recorded a few times. This chain connects TRBV28 to TRBJ1-5; D not resolved. This CDR3 is built from 13 residues. Germline V lookup: CDR1 MDHEN, CDR2 SYDVKM. V lost 5 bases, J lost 0 bases, and 5 bases lay in between. The chain's CDR3 is CASSVYSNQPQHF. CDR3 DNA: TGTGCCAGCAGTGTCTATAGCAATCAGCCCCAGCATTTT.

The V call is TRBV11-1, the J call TRBJ2-1, with D possibly being TRBD2 (6 bases). Per the germline V gene, CDR1 is SGHAT and CDR2 is FQDESV (reference sequence). Trimming pared 6 bases from V and 9 bases from J, leaving 18 bases between. There are 14 residues in the CDR3. The CDR3 nucleotides are TGTGCCAGCAGGGACCGGGACTCTCCCGGTGAGCAGTTCTTC. Protein: CASRDRDSPGEQFF.

V is TRBV6-5 and J is TRBJ2-7; 7 positions match TRBD2. This CDR3 is built from 16 residues. The ends lost 0 bases at V and 3 bases at J; junction bases unmatched: 8. CDR1 and CDR2 from the germline V gene are MNHEY and SVGAGI. Here the CDR3 reads CASSYSIAGVSYEQYF. The CDR3 DNA reads as TGTGCCAGCAGTTACTCGATTGCGGGGGTGAGCTACGAGCAGTACTTC.

The rearrangement joins TRBV5-1 to TRBJ2-1; TRBD2 agrees at 7 bases. The CDR3 runs 15 residues. Germline trimming cut 1 base from V and 3 bases from J; bases unmatched to any gene: 4. Germline CDR1 SGHRS, CDR2 YFSETQ. This chain's CDR3 is CASSLQRDRYNEQFF. CDR3 nucleotide sequence: TGCGCCAGCAGCTTGCAGCGGGACCGCTACAATGAGCAGTTCTTC.

This chain links TRBV29-1 with TRBJ2-1, with unresolved D. CDR1 is SQVTM and CDR2 is ANQGSEA in the germline V gene. The V end lost 0 bases, the J end lost 5 bases, and 5 bases lay between the germline ends. The CDR3 extends over 12 amino acids. CDR3 DNA sequence: TGCAGCGTTGAAGACTACCACAATGAGCAGTTCTTC. This sequence encodes CSVEDYHNEQFF.

A few counts support this clone. The gene calls are TRBV5-1 and TRBJ2-5; D may be TRBD1 (5 bases). Between the trimmed V and J ends, which lost 9 bases and 4 bases, there was a span of 13 bases. The germline CDR1 and CDR2 sequences are SGHRS and YFSETQ. The CDR3 extends over 12 amino acids. The CDR3 loop reads CATTDSLETQYF. Here the CDR3 DNA reads TGCGCCACTACCGACAGCTTAGAGACCCAGTACTTC.

The CDR3 coding sequence is TGTGCCAGCAGTTTATATAACAGGGGATTCGGGGAGCTGTTTTTT. Translation gives CASSLYNRGFGELFF. The V call is TRBV27, the J call TRBJ2-2; 7 nucleotides line up with TRBD1. Looked up from germline, CDR1 is MNHEY and CDR2 is SMNVEV (reference sequence). The CDR3 spans 15 residues. V dropped 1 base and J dropped 7; count of bases not matched to a gene: 6.

V usage is TRBV6-6 and J usage is TRBJ2-7; a possible D gene is TRBD1 (5 bases). V lost 11 bases and J 2 bases, leaving 7 bases between the germline ends. The germline V gene encodes CDR1 MNHNY and CDR2 SVGAGI (reference sequence). The CDR3 runs to 10 residues. CDR3 sequence reads: CASGPYEQYF. In DNA, the CDR3 is TGTGCCTCAGGGCCCTACGAGCAGTACTTC.